The source of this T cell receptor beta chain is a study of control samples from healthy donors and cancer patients. Data came from immunoSEQ multiplex PCR; TCRdb stores just in-frame clones and leaves some out. The sample contains roughly 130,000 clones, roughly 90% of which appear only once. The CDR3 consists of 14 residues. The germline V and J ends were trimmed by 0 bases and 5 bases, with 11 bases remaining between them. CDR1 SGHRS and CDR2 YFSETQ come from the germline V gene. This clonotype was sampled from a man aged 18 to 35 in good health. J is TRBJ1-2 and V is TRBV5-1; no clear D. What was sequenced was blood. As DNA, the CDR3 is TGCGCCAGCAGCTTGGAAGGGATAACGTATGGCTACACCTTC. This codes for CASSLEGITYGYTF.